Below, 28 T cell receptor beta chains from the same sample are listed, as sequenced in a study of T-cell reconstitution after alpha-beta-depleted transplantation in children. Preparation of the TCRbeta library used unique molecular identifiers. Each CDR3 protein is one row after TCRdb ran MiXCR on the PCR reads. This sample has fewer than 700,000 distinct CDR3 sequences; about 23% occur once, and the top ten carry over 12%. The source was PBMCs, mostly from graft donor cells, collected 360 days after TCRalphabeta/CD19-depleted stem cell transplant. Source of these receptors: a boy in the first two years of life who had a stem cell transplant for acute myeloid leukemia, so the T cells may come from the graft donor.

At least ten counts were recorded for this clonotype. V and J are TRBV7-2 and TRBJ2-7; no reliable D call. Trimming shortened V by 3 bases and J by 2 bases, and 11 bases separated the two germline ends. The CDR3 has 14 amino acids. The germline gives CDR1 SGHTA, CDR2 FQGNSA. The CDR3 is CASSFISGTYEQYF. The CDR3 coding sequence is TGTGCCAGCAGCTTTATTTCGGGTACCTACGAGCAGTACTTC. Full variable domain (remainder filled in from reference TRBV7-2 and TRBJ2-7): GAGVSQSPSNKVTEKGKDVELRCDPISGHTALYWYRQSLGQGLEFLIYFQGNSAPDKSGLPSDRFSAERTGGSVSTLTIQRTQQEDSAVYLCASSFISGTYEQYFGPGTRLTVT.

This clonotype was detected many times. The chain has TRBV7-9 and TRBJ2-4; the D gene could be TRBD1 or TRBD2 (5 bases each). Germline lookup yields CDR1 SEHNR and CDR2 FQNEAQ (reference sequence). CDR3 length: 16 amino acids. V lost 2 bases, J lost 9 bases, and 20 bases lay in between. The CDR3 sequence: CASSLRAGSLASIQYF. The CDR3 nucleotides read TGTGCCAGCAGCTTAAGGGCAGGGTCCCTAGCAAGCATTCAGTACTTC.

This clonotype was observed at least ten times. The V and J genes are TRBV6-1 and TRBJ1-1; D possibly corresponds to TRBD1 (6 bases). There are 13 residues in the CDR3. The germline V gene encodes CDR1 MNHNS and CDR2 SASEGT. V shed 6 bases and J shed 2 bases, with 10 bases lying between them. DNA of the CDR3: TGTGCCAGCAGCCCGGACAGTAACACTGAAGCTTTCTTT. Its translation: CASSPDSNTEAFF.

This clonotype showed up many times. This chain links TRBV20-1 with TRBJ2-5; 10 positions match TRBD2. V lost 6 bases and J lost 5; bases outside the gene matches: 15. Germline V gene data show CDR1 as DFQATT and CDR2 as SNEGSKA (reference sequence). The CDR3 totals 16 residues. CDR3 protein: CSAPTALAGAIETQYF. CDR3 DNA: TGCAGTGCCCCCACGGCCCTAGCGGGGGCAATTGAGACCCAGTACTTC.

This clonotype was seen only a few times. The genes are TRBV20-1 and TRBJ2-1; D is possibly TRBD1 (5 bases). Trimming removed 0 bases at V and 5 bases at J, with 14 bases between. The V gene's germline CDR1 is DFQATT and CDR2 SNEGSKA (reference sequence). The CDR3 contains 15 residues. CDR3 region: CSARDVGAFHNEQFF. The CDR3 DNA reads TGCAGTGCTAGAGATGTAGGGGCCTTTCACAATGAGCAGTTCTTC.

This clonotype was detected ten times or more. The genes are TRBV27 and TRBJ2-6, with TRBD1 identical over 10 bases. Per the germline V gene, CDR1 is MNHEY and CDR2 is SMNVEV (reference sequence). V shed 5 bases and J 0 bases; nucleotides not matched to a gene: 10. The CDR3 totals 19 residues. In DNA, the CDR3 is TGTGCCAGCAGTCCCCAGCCGACAGGGGGCAGCTCTGGGGCCAACGTCCTGACTTTC. Its translation: CASSPQPTGGSSGANVLTF.

V and J are TRBV21-1 and TRBJ2-7; TRBD2, as called in the table, went unchecked against the DNA. TRBV21-1 is noted as a pseudogene. CDR3 length equals 17 residues. CDR3 in amino acids: CASSKKPTAETFYEQYF. CDR3 bases: TGTGCCAGCAGCAAAAAACCGACAGCGGAAACATTTTACGAGCAGTACTTC.

This clonotype was found many times. The chain joins TRBV29-1 to TRBJ2-7; 9 bases fit TRBD1. Losses at the gene ends were 7 bases for V and 0 bases for J; bases not matched to a gene: 4. The CDR3 is 13 amino acids. Germline V gene lookup returns CDR1 SQVTM and CDR2 ANQGSEA. CDR3 coding DNA: TGCAGCGGCGGACAGGGGCCCTCCTACGAGCAGTACTTC. It is translated as CSGGQGPSYEQYF.

This clonotype was observed many times. The chain recombines TRBV5-1 with TRBJ2-7, with D possibly matching TRBD2 (5 bases). Trimming removed 7 bases from V and 2 bases from J, with 7 bases in between. This CDR3 comprises 11 residues. Germline lookup yields CDR1 SGHRS and CDR2 YFSETQ. CDR3 amino acids: CASRGPYEQYF. The CDR3 region has the DNA TGCGCCAGCCGGGGTCCCTACGAGCAGTACTTC.

This chain uses TRBV28 with TRBJ2-5, with 7 bases lining up with TRBD1. The CDR3 runs 13 residues. Germline V gene lookup returns CDR1 MDHEN and CDR2 SYDVKM. V lost 5 bases to trimming and J lost 5 bases; unmatched junction nucleotides: 5. The CDR3 nucleotides read TGTGCCAGCAGTCGACAGGGATGGGAGACCCAGTACTTC. Translated: CASSRQGWETQYF.

The J gene is TRBJ2-5, the V gene TRBV2; D remains ambiguous. Trimming left V 0 bases short and J 2 bases short, with 10 bases between. CDR3 size: 15 residues. Per the germline V gene, CDR1 is SNHLY and CDR2 is FYNNEI. The CDR3, as DNA: TGTGCCAGCAGTGAAGCAGAGGCGGCACAAGAGACCCAGTACTTC. Its protein is CASSEAEAAQETQYF.

This clonotype was detected a few times. The chain has TRBV15 and TRBJ2-5, with D possibly being TRBD2 (5 bases). The germline V gene has CDR1 LNHNV and CDR2 YYDKDF (reference sequence). The V gene lost 3 bases and the J gene lost 1 base, with 15 bases spanning the gap. This CDR3 spans 16 amino acids. The CDR3 region is CATSSGPSGIQETQYF. The CDR3 nucleotides read TGTGCCACCAGCAGCGGGCCTTCGGGGATCCAAGAGACCCAGTACTTC.

The chain employs TRBV6-1 and TRBJ2-2; 7 bases fit TRBD1. This CDR3 comprises 12 residues. In germline, CDR1 is MNHNS, CDR2 SASEGT. The CDR3: CATGNYTGELFF. In DNA form, the CDR3 reads TGTGCGACAGGGAACTACACCGGGGAGCTGTTTTTT.

There are a few counts of this clonotype. This chain links TRBV20-1 with TRBJ2-4, with D unclear. The CDR3 runs to 15 residues. The V gene lost 5 bases and the J gene lost 0 bases, with 14 bases spanning the gap. Germline lookup yields CDR1 DFQATT and CDR2 SNEGSKA (reference sequence). The CDR3 reads CSASAPTLAKNIQYF. The CDR3 DNA reads as TGCAGTGCTTCCGCTCCAACCCTAGCCAAAAACATTCAGTACTTC.

This clonotype was counted a few times. This rearrangement joins TRBV20-1 to TRBJ2-4, with TRBD1 as a possible D gene (6 bases). The CDR3 runs to 15 residues. V lost 3 bases and J 6 bases, leaving 18 bases between the germline ends. The V gene's germline CDR1 is DFQATT and CDR2 SNEGSKA (reference sequence). The DNA for the CDR3 is TGCAGTGCTAGCCCGAGCCCCCGGACAGTAAACATTCAGTACTTC. Its protein is CSASPSPRTVNIQYF.

The table lists this clonotype with many counts. The rearrangement uses TRBV12-3 or TRBV12-4 and TRBJ2-2, with 9 bases identical to TRBD1. Trimming removed 4 bases from V and 7 bases from J; junction bases left unmatched: 4. CDR3 length equals 14 residues. CDR3 coding DNA: TGTGCCAGCAGTTGGACAGGGGCTGACGGGGAGCTGTTTTTT. Translation gives CASSWTGADGELFF.

The chain couples TRBV11-2 to TRBJ2-2; D gene unclear. V was clipped by 5 bases and J by 7 bases, with 14 bases between them. Germline CDR1 reads SGHAT; CDR2 reads FQNNGV. There are 14 residues in the CDR3. The CDR3 protein is CASSPIGGFGELFF. The CDR3, as DNA: TGTGCCAGCAGCCCCATAGGCGGCTTCGGGGAGCTGTTTTTT.

The CDR3 nucleotides are TGCGCCAGCAGCTTGGCCGTTAGCGGGGGTTCGCAAGATACGCAGTATTTT. It yields the protein CASSLAVSGGSQDTQYF. The chain is built from TRBV5-1 and TRBJ2-3, with 9 bases aligning to TRBD2. Per the germline V gene, CDR1 is SGHRS and CDR2 is YFSETQ. The CDR3 is 17 amino acids. V was pared by 0 bases and J by 5 bases, with 10 bases of the junction left unmatched.

The table lists this clonotype with many counts. The chain has TRBV9 and TRBJ1-4; D call uncertain. Trimming cost V 4 bases and J 5 bases, with 18 bases left between them. The CDR3 runs 16 residues. Germline lookup yields CDR1 SGDLS and CDR2 YYNGEE. The CDR3 nucleotides read TGTGCCAGCAGCCCCGGAGAGCACCGTTTAAATGAAAAACTGTTTTTT. The encoded protein is CASSPGEHRLNEKLFF.

This chain joins TRBV7-9 and TRBJ1-5; D is unresolved. This CDR3 is built from 16 residues. The germline CDR1 and CDR2 sequences are SEHNR and FQNEAQ (reference sequence). The V and J ends lost 5 bases and 0 bases respectively, with 14 bases between them. The CDR3, as DNA: TGTGCCAGCAGCCCATCAGGTCTACCTAGCAATCAGCCCCAGCATTTT. Protein sequence: CASSPSGLPSNQPQHF.

This clonotype was seen a few times. The rearrangement links TRBV4-1 to TRBJ1-5; possible D gene TRBD1, 5 bases. This CDR3 region has 21 residues. The ends were cut back, 1 base at V and 6 bases at J, with 31 bases in the middle. Germline V gene sequence: CDR1 MGHRA, CDR2 YSYEKL. CDR3 nucleotides: TGCGCCAGCAGCCAAGTGATTTCCGCGACCCGGGACCCCGGGGATGGTCAGCCCCAGCATTTT. This codes for CASSQVISATRDPGDGQPQHF.

This chain connects TRBV6-1 to TRBJ1-6, with D perhaps matching TRBD1 (5 bases). Trimming stripped 1 base from V and 10 bases from J, with 11 bases between. CDR1 is MNHNS and CDR2 is SASEGT in the germline V gene. The CDR3 is made up of 14 amino acids. The CDR3, as DNA: TGTGCCAGCAGTGAAGTGGGGCTTCGCTCACCCCTCCACTTT. Translated, it gives CASSEVGLRSPLHF.

This clonotype was observed a few times. The J gene is TRBJ1-6, the V gene TRBV28; TRBD1 might be the D (6 bases). Trimming cost V 5 bases and J 11 bases, with 16 bases left between them. The CDR3 sequence is 14 residues long. Germline loops: CDR1 MDHEN, CDR2 SYDVKM. The CDR3 nucleotides read TGTGCCAGCAGTATCAACACAGGGCCTCCACCCCTCCACTTT. Translated, it gives CASSINTGPPPLHF.

The sample holds a few counts of this clonotype. The chain joins TRBV28 to TRBJ2-7, with a tentative D call TRBD2 (6 bases). The ends were cut back, 6 bases at V and 4 bases at J, with 7 bases in the middle. Per germline, CDR1 MDHEN and CDR2 SYDVKM. The length of the CDR3 is 11 residues. DNA of the CDR3: TGTGCCAGCAGGGGAGGATACGAGCAGTACGTC. Encoded protein: CASRGGYEQYV.

This chain joins TRBV6-2 or TRBV6-3 and TRBJ2-1, with TRBD1 as a possible D gene (5 bases). V was cut by 7 bases and J by 4 bases, with 11 bases left in between. Germline lookup yields CDR1 MNHEY and CDR2 SVGEGT. The CDR3 spans 13 residues. The chain's CDR3 is CASTPTAYNEQFF. The CDR3 DNA follows: TGTGCCAGCACCCCGACAGCTTACAATGAGCAGTTCTTC.

This clonotype was seen a handful of times. The genes are TRBV4-3 and TRBJ2-5, with D possibly TRBD1 on 5 matching bases. CDR1 is LGHNA and CDR2 is YSLEER in the germline V gene. Trimming left V 1 base short and J 4 bases short, with 10 bases between. This CDR3 has 14 residues. As DNA, the CDR3 is TGCGCCAGCAGCCAAGGCGGACAAGGAGAGACCCAGTACTTC. This translates into CASSQGGQGETQYF.

The V call is TRBV20-1, the J call TRBJ2-3; either TRBD1 or TRBD2 may fit D (6 bases each). V was shortened by 6 bases and J by 2 bases, with 15 bases between the two germline ends. This CDR3 has 14 amino acids. CDR1 DFQATT and CDR2 SNEGSKA come from the germline V gene (reference sequence). The CDR3 nucleotides read TGCAGTGCACCGGGGGCGGGGAACACAGATACGCAGTATTTT. The encoded protein is CSAPGAGNTDTQYF.

The sample holds many counts of this clonotype. The chain uses TRBV5-1 and TRBJ2-2; no reliable D call. CDR1 and CDR2 from the germline V gene are SGHRS and YFSETQ. The CDR3 runs to 19 residues. V lost 1 base to trimming and J lost 3 bases, with 22 bases between them. Here the CDR3 reads CASSLPSLRTHSDTGELFF. CDR3 DNA: TGCGCCAGCAGCTTGCCTTCTTTGCGGACCCACTCTGACACCGGGGAGCTGTTTTTT.